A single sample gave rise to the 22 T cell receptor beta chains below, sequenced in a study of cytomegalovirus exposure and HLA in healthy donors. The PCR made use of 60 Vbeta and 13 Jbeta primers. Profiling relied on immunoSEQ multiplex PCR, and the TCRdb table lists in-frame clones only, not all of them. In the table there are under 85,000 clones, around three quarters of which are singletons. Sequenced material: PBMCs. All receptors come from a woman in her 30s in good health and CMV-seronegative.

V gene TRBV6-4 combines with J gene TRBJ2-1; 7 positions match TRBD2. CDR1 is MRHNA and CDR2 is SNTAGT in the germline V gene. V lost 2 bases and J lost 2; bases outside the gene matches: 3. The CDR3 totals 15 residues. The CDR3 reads CASSDEAGTYNEQFF. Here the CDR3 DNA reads TGTGCCAGCAGTGACGAAGCGGGGACCTACAATGAGCAGTTCTTC.

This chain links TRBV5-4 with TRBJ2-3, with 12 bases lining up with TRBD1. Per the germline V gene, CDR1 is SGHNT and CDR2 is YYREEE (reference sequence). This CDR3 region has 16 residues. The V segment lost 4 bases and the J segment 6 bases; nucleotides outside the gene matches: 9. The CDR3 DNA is TGTGCCAGCAGCCTGCCGGGACAGGGGGCAAAGGATACGCAGTATTTT. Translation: CASSLPGQGAKDTQYF.

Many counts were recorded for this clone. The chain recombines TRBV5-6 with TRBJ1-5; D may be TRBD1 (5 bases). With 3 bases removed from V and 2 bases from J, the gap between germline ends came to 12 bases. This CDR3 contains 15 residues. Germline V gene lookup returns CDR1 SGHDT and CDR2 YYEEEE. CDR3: CASSWRGGGNQPQHF. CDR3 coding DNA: TGTGCCAGCAGCTGGCGGGGGGGTGGCAATCAGCCCCAGCATTTT. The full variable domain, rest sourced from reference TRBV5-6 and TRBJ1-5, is DAGVTQSPTHLIKTRGQQVTLRCSPKSGHDTVSWYQQALGQGPQFIFQYYEEEERQRGNFPDRFSGHQFPNYSSELNVNALLLGDSALYLCASSWRGGGNQPQHFGDGTRLSIL.

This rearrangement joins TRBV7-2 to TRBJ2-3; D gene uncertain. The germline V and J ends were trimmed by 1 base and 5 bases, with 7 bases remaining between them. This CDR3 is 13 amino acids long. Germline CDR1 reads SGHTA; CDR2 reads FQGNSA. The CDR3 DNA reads TGTGCCAGCAGCTTAGGTCCTATAGATACGCAGTATTTT. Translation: CASSLGPIDTQYF.

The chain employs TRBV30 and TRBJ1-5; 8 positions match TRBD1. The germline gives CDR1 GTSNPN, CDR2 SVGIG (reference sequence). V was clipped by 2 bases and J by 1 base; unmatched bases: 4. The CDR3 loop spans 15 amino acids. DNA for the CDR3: TGTGCCTGGAGTACAGGACAGGGCAGCAATCAGCCCCAGCATTTT. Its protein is CAWSTGQGSNQPQHF. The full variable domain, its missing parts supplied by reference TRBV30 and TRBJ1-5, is SQTIHQWPATLVQPVGSPLSLECTVEGTSNPNLYWYRQAAGRGLQLLFYSVGIGQISSEVPQNLSASRPQDRQFILSSKKLLLSDSGFYLCAWSTGQGSNQPQHFGDGTRLSIL.

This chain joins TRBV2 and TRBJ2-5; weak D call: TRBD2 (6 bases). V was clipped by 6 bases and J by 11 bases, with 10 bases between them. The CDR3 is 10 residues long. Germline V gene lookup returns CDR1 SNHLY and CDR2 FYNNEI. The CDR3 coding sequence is TGTGCCAGCAGGGGGAGGAGACAGTACTTC. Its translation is CASRGRRQYF.

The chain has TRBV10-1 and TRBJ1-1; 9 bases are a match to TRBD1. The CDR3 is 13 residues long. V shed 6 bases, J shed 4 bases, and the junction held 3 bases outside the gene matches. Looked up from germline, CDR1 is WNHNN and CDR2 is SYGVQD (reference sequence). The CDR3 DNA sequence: TGCGCCAGCAGCGGGACAGGGAGCACTGAAGCTTTCTTT. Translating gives CASSGTGSTEAFF.

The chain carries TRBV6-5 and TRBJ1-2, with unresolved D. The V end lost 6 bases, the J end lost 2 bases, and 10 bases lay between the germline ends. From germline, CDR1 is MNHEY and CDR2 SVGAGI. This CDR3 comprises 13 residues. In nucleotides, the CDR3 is TGTGCCAGCAGATATGACAAAAACTATGGCTACACCTTC. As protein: CASRYDKNYGYTF.

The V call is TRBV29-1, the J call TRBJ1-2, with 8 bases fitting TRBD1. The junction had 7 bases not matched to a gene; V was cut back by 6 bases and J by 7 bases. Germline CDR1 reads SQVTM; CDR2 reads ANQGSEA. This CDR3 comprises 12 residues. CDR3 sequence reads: CSVITGGGGYTF. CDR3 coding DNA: TGCAGCGTGATAACAGGGGGTGGTGGCTACACCTTC.

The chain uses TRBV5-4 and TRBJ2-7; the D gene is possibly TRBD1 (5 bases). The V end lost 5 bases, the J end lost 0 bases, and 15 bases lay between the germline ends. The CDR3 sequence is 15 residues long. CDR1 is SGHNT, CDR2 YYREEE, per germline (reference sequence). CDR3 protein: CASRSTTASSYEQYF. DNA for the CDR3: TGTGCCAGCAGATCTACGACAGCAAGCTCCTACGAGCAGTACTTC.

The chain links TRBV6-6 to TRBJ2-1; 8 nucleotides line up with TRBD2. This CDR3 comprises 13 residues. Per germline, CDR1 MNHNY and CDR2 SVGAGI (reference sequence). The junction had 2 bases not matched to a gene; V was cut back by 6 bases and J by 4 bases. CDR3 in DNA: TGTGCCAGCAGAAGCGGGGGATACAATGAGCAGTTCTTC. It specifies CASRSGGYNEQFF.

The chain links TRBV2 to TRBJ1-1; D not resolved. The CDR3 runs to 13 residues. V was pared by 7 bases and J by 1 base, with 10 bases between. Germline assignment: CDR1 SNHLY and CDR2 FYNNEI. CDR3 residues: CASITQPNTEAFF. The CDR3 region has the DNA TGTGCCAGCATCACACAGCCGAACACTGAAGCTTTCTTT.

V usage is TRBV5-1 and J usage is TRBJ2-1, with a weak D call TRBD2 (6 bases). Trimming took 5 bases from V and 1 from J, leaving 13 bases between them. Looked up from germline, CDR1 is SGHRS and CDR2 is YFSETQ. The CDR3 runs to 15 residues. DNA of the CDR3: TGCGCCAGCAGTCCCGGGACTCGATCCTACAATGAGCAGTTCTTC. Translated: CASSPGTRSYNEQFF. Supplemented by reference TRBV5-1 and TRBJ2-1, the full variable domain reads KAGVTQTPRYLIKTRGQQVTLSCSPISGHRSVSWYQQTPGQGLQFLFEYFSETQRNKGNFPGRFSGRQFSNSRSEMNVSTLELGDSALYLCASSPGTRSYNEQFFGPGTRLTVL.

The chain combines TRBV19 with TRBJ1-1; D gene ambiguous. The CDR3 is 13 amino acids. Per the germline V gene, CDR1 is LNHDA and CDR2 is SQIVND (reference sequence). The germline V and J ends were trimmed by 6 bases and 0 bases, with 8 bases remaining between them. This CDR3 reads CASRVALNTEAFF. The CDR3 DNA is TGTGCCAGTAGGGTAGCATTGAACACTGAAGCTTTCTTT.

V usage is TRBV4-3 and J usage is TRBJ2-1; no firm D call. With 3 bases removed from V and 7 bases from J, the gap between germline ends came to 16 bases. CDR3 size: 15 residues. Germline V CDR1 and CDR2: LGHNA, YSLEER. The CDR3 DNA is TGCGCCAGCAGCCACGCGGCAGAGGCTAGTAATGAGCAGTTCTTC. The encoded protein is CASSHAAEASNEQFF.

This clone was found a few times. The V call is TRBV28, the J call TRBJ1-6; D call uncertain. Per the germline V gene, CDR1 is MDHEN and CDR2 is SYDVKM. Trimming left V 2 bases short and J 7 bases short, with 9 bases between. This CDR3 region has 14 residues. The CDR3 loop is CASSLSLLNSPLHF. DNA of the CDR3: TGTGCCAGCAGTTTAAGTCTGCTAAATTCACCCCTCCACTTT.

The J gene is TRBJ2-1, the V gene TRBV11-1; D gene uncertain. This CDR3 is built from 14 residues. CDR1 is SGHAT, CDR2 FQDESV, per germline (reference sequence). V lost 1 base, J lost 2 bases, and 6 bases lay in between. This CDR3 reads CASSLGLAYNEQFF. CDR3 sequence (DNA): TGTGCCAGCAGCTTAGGGCTAGCCTACAATGAGCAGTTCTTC.

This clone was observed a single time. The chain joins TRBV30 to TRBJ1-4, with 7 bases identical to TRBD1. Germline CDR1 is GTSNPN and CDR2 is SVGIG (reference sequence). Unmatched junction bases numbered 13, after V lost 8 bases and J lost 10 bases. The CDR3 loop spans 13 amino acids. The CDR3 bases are TGTGCCGGTCAACAGGGGTCAAGCGGAAAACTGTTTTTT. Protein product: CAGQQGSSGKLFF.

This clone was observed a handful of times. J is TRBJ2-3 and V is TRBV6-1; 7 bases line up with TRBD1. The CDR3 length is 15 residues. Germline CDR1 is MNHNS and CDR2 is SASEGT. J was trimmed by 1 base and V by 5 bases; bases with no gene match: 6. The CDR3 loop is CASSFYGQGTDTQYF. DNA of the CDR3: TGTGCCAGCAGTTTTTACGGACAGGGCACAGATACGCAGTATTTT.

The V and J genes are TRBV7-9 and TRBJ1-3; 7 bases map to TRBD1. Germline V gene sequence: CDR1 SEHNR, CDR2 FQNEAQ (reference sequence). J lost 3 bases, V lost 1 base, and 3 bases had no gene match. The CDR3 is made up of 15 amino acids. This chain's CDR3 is CASSLDRGSGNTIYF. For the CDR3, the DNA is TGTGCCAGCAGCTTAGACAGGGGAAGTGGAAACACCATATATTTT.

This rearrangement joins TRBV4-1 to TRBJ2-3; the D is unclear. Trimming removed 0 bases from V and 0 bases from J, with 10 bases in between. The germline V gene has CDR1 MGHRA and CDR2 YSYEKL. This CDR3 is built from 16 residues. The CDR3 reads CASSQEAEDSTDTQYF. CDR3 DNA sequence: TGCGCCAGCAGCCAAGAGGCGGAAGATAGCACAGATACGCAGTATTTT.

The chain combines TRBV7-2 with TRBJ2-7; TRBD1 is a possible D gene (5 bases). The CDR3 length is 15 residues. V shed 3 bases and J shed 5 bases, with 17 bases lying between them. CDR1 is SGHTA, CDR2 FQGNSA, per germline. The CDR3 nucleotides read TGTGCCAGCAGCTTGAGACAGAACCCGTCCGACGAGCAGTACTTC. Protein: CASSLRQNPSDEQYF.